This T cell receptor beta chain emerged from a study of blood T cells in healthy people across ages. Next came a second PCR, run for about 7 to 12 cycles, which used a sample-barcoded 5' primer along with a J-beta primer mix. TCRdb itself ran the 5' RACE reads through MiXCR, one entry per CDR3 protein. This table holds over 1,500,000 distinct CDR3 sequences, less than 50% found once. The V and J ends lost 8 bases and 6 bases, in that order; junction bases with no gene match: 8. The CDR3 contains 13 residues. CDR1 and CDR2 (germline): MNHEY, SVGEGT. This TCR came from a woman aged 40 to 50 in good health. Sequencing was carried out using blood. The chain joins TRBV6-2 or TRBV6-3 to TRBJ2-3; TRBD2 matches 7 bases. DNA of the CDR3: TGTGCCAGCCAGGGAGGGATGGCTGATACGCAGTATTTT. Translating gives CASQGGMADTQYF.